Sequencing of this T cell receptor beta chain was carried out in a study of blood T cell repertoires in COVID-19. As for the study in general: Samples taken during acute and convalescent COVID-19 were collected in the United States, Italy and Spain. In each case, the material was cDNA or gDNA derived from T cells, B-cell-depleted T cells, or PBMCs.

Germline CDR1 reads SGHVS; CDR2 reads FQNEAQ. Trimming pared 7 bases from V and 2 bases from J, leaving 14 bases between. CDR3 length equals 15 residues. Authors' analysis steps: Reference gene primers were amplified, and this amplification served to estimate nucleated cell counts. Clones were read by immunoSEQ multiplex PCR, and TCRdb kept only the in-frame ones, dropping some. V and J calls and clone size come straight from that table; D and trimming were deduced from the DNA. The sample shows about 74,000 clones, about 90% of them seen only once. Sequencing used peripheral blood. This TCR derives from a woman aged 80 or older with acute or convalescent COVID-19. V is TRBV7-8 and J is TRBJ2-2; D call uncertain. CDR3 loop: CASTLVPANTGELFF. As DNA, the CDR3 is TGTGCCAGCACCCTAGTCCCGGCTAACACCGGGGAGCTGTTTTTT.